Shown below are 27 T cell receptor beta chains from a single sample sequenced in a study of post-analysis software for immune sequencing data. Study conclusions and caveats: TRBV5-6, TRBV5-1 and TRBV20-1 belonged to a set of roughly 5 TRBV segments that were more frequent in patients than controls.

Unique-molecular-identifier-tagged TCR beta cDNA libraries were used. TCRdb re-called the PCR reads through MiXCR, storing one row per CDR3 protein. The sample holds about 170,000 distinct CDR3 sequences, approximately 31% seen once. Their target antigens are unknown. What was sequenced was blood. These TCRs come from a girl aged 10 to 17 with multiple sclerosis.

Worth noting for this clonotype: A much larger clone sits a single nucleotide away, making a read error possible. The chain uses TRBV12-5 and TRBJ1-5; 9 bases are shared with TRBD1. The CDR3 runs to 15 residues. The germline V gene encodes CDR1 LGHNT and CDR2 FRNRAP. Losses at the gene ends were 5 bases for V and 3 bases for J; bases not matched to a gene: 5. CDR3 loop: CASGVGTGFNQPQHF. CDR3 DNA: TGTGCTAGTGGTGTGGGGACAGGGTTCAATCAGCCCCAGCATTTT.

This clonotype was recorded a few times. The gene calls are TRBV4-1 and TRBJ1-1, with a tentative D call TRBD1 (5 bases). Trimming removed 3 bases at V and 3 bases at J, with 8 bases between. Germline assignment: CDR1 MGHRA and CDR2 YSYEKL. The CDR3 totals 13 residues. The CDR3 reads CASSQGGYTEAFF. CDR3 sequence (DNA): TGCGCCAGCAGCCAGGGGGGATACACTGAAGCTTTCTTT.

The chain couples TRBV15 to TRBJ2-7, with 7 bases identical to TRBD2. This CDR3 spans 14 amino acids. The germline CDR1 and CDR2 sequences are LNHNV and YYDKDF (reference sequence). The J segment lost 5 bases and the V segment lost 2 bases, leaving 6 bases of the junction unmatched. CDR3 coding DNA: TGTGCCACCAGCAGACCGGGACGGGAGGACGAGCAGTACTTC. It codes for CATSRPGREDEQYF.

The CDR3 here is CATSIRENTEAFF. The CDR3 nucleotides are TGTGCCACCAGCATTCGGGAAAACACTGAAGCTTTCTTT. This sequence joins TRBV15 and TRBJ1-1; no clear D gene. Germline CDR1 reads LNHNV; CDR2 reads YYDKDF (reference sequence). V shed 4 bases and J shed 2 bases, with 8 bases lying between them. The CDR3 totals 13 residues.

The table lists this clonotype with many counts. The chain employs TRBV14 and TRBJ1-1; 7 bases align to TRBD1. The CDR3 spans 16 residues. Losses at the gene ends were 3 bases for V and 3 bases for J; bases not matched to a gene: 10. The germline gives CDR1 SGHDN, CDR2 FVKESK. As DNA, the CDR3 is TGTGCCAGCAGCCAGTACCCGGGACAGATGTACACTGAAGCTTTCTTT. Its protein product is CASSQYPGQMYTEAFF. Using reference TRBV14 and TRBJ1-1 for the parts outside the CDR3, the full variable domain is EAGVTQFPSHSVIEKGQTVTLRCDPISGHDNLYWYRRVMGKEIKFLLHFVKESKQDESGMPNNRFLAERTGGTYSTLKVQPAELEDSGVYFCASSQYPGQMYTEAFFGQGTRLTVV.

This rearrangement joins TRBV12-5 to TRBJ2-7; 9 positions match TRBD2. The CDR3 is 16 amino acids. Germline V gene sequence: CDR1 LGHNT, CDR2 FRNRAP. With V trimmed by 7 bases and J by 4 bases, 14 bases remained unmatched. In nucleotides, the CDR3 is TGTGCTAGTGAGGCGGGACTAGCCCCGATCCCTTACGAGCAGTACTTC. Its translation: CASEAGLAPIPYEQYF.

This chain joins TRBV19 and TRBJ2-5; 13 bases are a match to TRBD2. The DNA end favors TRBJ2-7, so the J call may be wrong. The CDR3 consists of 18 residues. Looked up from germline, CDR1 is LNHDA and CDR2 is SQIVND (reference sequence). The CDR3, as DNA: TGTGCCAGTAGTACCTCCCCACTAGCGGGAGGGCCAGGTTACGAGCAGTACTTC. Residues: CASSTSPLAGGPGYEQYF.

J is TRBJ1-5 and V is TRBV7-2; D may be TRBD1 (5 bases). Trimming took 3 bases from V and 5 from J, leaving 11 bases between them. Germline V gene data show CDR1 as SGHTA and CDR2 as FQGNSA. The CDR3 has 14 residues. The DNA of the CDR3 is TGTGCCAGCAGCTTGAATCTAGGGGATCAGCCCCAGCATTTT. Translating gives CASSLNLGDQPQHF.

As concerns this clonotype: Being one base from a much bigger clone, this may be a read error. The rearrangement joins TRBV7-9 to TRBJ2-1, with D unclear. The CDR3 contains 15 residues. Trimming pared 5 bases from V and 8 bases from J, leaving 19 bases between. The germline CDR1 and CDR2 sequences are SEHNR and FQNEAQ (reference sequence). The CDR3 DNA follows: TGTGCCAGCAGCCCCCCTCACGGACCCGGCTATGAGCAGTTCTTC. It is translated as CASSPPHGPGYEQFF.

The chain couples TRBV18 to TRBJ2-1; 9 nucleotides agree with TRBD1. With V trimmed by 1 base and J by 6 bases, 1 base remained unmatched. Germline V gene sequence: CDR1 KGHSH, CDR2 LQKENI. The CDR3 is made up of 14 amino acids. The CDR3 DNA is TGTGCCAGCTCACCACGGACAGGGGTCAATGAGCAGTTCTTC. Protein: CASSPRTGVNEQFF. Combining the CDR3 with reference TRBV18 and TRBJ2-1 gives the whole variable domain NAGVMQNPRHLVRRRGQEARLRCSPMKGHSHVYWYRQLPEEGLKFMVYLQKENIIDESGMPKERFSAEFPKEGPSILRIQQVVRGDSAAYFCASSPRTGVNEQFFGPGTRLTVL.

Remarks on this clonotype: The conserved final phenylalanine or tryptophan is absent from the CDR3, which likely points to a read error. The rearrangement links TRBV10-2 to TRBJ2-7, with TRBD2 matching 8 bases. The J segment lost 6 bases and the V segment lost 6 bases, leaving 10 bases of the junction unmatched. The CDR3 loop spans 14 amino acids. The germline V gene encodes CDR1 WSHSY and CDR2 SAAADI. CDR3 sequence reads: CASRRAGEHFEQYL. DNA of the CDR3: TGCGCCAGCAGGAGAGCGGGAGAGCACTTCGAGCAGTACCTC.

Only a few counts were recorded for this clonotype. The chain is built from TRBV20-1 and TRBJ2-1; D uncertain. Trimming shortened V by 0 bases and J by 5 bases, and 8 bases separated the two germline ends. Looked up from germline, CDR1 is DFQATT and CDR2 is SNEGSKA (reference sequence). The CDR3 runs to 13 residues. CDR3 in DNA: TGCAGTGCTAGAGATCCGATTCACAATGAGCAGTTCTTC. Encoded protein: CSARDPIHNEQFF.

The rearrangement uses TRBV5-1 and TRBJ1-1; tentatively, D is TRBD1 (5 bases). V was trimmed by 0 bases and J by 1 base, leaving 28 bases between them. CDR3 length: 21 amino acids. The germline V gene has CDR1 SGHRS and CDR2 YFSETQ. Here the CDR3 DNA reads TGCGCCAGCAGCTTGGGGGTGGCGTTCCGGGACGACCCCCTGAGGAACACTGAAGCTTTCTTT. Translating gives CASSLGVAFRDDPLRNTEAFF.

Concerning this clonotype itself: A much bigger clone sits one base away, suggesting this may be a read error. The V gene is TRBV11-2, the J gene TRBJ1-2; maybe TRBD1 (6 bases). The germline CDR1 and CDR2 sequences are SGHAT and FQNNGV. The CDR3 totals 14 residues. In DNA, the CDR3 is TGTACCAGCACCCAAAGAAGGGGGGTCTATGGCTACACCTTC. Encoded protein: CTSTQRRGVYGYTF.

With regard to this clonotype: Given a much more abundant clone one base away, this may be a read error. The CDR3: CAISENVDTPFF. Written as DNA, the CDR3 is TGTGCCATCAGTGAGAATGTTGACACACCGTTTTTT. The chain carries TRBV10-3 and TRBJ1-4; D unresolved. CDR3 length equals 12 residues. Germline V lookup: CDR1 ENHRY, CDR2 SYGVKD. V gave up 2 bases and J gave up 16 bases, with 14 bases separating them.

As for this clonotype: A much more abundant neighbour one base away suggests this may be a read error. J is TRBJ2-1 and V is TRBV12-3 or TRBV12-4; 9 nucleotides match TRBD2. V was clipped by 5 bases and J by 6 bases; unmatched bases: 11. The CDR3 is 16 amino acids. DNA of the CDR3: TGTGCCAGCAGTCAGGGACGAGCGGGAGGTCCCAATGAGCAGTTCTTC. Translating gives CASSQGRAGGPNEQFF.

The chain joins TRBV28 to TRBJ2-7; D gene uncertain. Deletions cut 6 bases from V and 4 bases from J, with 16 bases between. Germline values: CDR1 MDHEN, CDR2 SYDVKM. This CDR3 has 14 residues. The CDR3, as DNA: TGTGCCAGCAGGATGGACGAACGCCCTTACGAGCAGTACTTC. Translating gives CASRMDERPYEQYF.

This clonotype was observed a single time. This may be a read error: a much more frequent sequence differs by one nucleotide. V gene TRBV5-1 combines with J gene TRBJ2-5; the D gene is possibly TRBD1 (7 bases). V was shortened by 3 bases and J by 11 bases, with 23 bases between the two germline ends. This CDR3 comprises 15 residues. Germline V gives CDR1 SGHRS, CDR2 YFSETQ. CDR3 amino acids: CASSSRQGGTHGQYF. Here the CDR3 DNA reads TGCGCCAGCAGCTCCAGACAGGGAGGCACCCACGGGCAGTACTTC. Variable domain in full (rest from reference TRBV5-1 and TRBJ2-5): KAGVTQTPRYLIKTRGQQVTLSCSPISGHRSVSWYQQTPGQGLQFLFEYFSETQRNKGNFPGRFSGRQFSNSRSEMNVSTLELGDSALYLCASSSRQGGTHGQYFGPGTRLLVL.

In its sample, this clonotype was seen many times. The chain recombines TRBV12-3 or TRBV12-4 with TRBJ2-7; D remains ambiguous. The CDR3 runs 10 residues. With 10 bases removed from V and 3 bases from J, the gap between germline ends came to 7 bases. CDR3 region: CATRVYEQYF. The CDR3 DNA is TGTGCCACCCGGGTCTACGAGCAGTACTTC.

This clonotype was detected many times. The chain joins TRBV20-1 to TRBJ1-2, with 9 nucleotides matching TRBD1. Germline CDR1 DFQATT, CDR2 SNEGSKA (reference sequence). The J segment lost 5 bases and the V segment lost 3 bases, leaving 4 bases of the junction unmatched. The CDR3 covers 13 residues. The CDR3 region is CSARAGTGYGYTF. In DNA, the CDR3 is TGCAGTGCTAGGGCCGGGACAGGGTATGGCTACACCTTC.

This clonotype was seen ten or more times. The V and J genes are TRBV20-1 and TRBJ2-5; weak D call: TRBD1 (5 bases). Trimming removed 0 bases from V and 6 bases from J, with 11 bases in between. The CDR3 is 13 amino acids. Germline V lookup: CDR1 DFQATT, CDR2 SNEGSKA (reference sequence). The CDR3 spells CSARDEGAKTQYF. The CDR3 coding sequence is TGCAGTGCTAGAGATGAAGGGGCAAAGACCCAGTACTTC.

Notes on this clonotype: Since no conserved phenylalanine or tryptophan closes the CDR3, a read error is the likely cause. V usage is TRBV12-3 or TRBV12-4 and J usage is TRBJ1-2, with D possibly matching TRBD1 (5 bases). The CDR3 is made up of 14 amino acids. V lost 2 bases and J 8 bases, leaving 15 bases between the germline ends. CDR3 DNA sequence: TGTGCCAGCAGTTTATTGGGGGGGTTTTGGGGCTACACCTCC. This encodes CASSLLGGFWGYTS.

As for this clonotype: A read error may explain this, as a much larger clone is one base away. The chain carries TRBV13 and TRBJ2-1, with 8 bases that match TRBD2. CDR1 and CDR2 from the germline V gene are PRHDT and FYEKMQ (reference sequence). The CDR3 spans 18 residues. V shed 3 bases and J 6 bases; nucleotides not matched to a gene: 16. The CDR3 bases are TGTGCCAGCAGCTTTCCCACAGTCACTAGCGGAGGCTGCAATGAGCAGTTCTTC. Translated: CASSFPTVTSGGCNEQFF.

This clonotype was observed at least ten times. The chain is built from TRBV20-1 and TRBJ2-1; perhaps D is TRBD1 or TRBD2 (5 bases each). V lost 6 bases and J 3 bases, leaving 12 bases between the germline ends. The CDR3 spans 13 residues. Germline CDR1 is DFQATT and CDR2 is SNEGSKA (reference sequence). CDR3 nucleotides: TGCAGTGCCCAGGGAGTGGGCTACAATGAGCAGTTCTTC. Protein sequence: CSAQGVGYNEQFF.

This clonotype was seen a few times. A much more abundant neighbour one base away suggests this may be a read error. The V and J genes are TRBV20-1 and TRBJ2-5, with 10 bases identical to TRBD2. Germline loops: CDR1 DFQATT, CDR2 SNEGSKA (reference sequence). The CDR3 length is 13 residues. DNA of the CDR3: TGCAGTGCTAGACTAGCGGGAGAAGAGGCCCAGTACTTC. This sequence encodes CSARLAGEEAQYF.

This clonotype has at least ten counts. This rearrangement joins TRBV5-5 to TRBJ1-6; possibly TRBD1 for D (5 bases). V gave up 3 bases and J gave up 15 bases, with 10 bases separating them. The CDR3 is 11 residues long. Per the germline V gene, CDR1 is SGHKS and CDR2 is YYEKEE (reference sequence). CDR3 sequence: CASSSDSSLHF. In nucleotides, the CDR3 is TGTGCCAGCAGCTCTGACAGTAGCCTCCACTTT.

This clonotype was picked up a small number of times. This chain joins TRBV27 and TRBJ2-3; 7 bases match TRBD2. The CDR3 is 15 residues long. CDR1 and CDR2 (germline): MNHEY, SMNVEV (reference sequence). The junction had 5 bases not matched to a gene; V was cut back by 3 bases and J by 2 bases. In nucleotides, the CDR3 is TGTGCCAGCAGTTTCGGGGGGATGATCACAGATACGCAGTATTTT. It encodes CASSFGGMITDTQYF.